A single sample gave rise to the 20 T cell receptor beta chains below, sequenced in a study of T cell responses to AZD1222 COVID-19 vaccine. Generated by immunoSEQ multiplex PCR, the TCRdb table keeps only in-frame clones and is missing some. In the table there are roughly 120,000 clones, roughly 90% of which are singletons. The sample here was peripheral blood, taken on day 0 of AZD1222 vaccination. The receptors derive from an adult in good health.

The chain's CDR3 is CASSPRGQPQHF. CDR3 nucleotides: TGTGCCAGCAGTCCCCGGGGTCAGCCCCAGCATTTT. V and J are TRBV6-2 or TRBV6-3 and TRBJ1-5; D is unresolved. Per germline, CDR1 MNHEY and CDR2 SVGEGT. V lost 5 bases and J 6 bases, leaving 8 bases between the germline ends. The CDR3 covers 12 residues.

The chain employs TRBV27 and TRBJ1-1, with D unresolved. CDR3 length equals 13 residues. Germline CDR1 reads MNHEY; CDR2 reads SMNVEV (reference sequence). Trimming took off 5 bases at V and 1 base at J, with 8 bases between the two ends. The CDR3 DNA follows: TGTGCCAGCAGTCCCGGACCGAACACTGAAGCTTTCTTT. Its translation: CASSPGPNTEAFF.

This sequence joins TRBV14 and TRBJ2-3; the match to TRBD2 covers 9 bases. The germline V gene encodes CDR1 SGHDN and CDR2 FVKESK. This CDR3 spans 16 amino acids. The ends lost 3 bases at V and 6 bases at J; junction bases unmatched: 10. In DNA, the CDR3 is TGTGCCAGCAGCCAGGTTAGCGGGAGAGATTGGGATACGCAGTATTTT. Its translation is CASSQVSGRDWDTQYF.

The chain employs TRBV6-5 and TRBJ1-1; D remains ambiguous. Between the trimmed V and J ends, which lost 5 bases and 0 bases, there was a span of 10 bases. Germline-derived CDR1 and CDR2 are MNHEY and SVGAGI. The CDR3 is made up of 14 amino acids. The CDR3 sequence is CASSKKELNTEAFF. CDR3 coding DNA: TGTGCCAGCAGTAAAAAAGAATTGAACACTGAAGCTTTCTTT.

This clone has only one observation. V and J are TRBV18 and TRBJ2-5, with 7 positions matching TRBD1. Losses at the gene ends were 2 bases for V and 1 base for J; bases not matched to a gene: 7. The germline V gene encodes CDR1 KGHSH and CDR2 LQKENI. CDR3 length: 16 amino acids. The CDR3 nucleotides are TGTGCCAGCTCACCAACCGGGACAGCGATCCAAGAGACCCAGTACTTC. It yields the protein CASSPTGTAIQETQYF.

A single count supports this clone. This chain connects TRBV19 to TRBJ1-3, with a weak D call TRBD1 (5 bases). The CDR3 covers 17 residues. The V gene lost 3 bases and the J gene lost 0 bases, with 15 bases spanning the gap. CDR1 LNHDA and CDR2 SQIVND come from the germline V gene (reference sequence). Written as DNA, the CDR3 is TGTGCCAGTAGTATGCTTTTTTACAGGAACTCTGGAAACACCATATATTTT. It yields the protein CASSMLFYRNSGNTIYF.

This clone was counted a few times. The rearrangement joins TRBV7-9 to TRBJ2-1; unclear D gene. The ends were cut back, 1 base at V and 3 bases at J, with 10 bases in the middle. There are 15 residues in the CDR3. In germline, CDR1 is SEHNR, CDR2 FQNEAQ (reference sequence). CDR3 bases: TGTGCCAGCAGCTTAGGGGTTACGGGCTACAATGAGCAGTTCTTC. Amino acid sequence: CASSLGVTGYNEQFF.

This clone was seen once. The chain employs TRBV27 and TRBJ2-7, with D maybe TRBD1 (5 bases). The germline CDR1 and CDR2 sequences are MNHEY and SMNVEV (reference sequence). This CDR3 is 14 amino acids long. Trimming removed 3 bases from V and 4 bases from J, with 13 bases in between. The CDR3 sequence is CASSFLDTTYEQYF. CDR3 nucleotides: TGTGCCAGCAGTTTCTTGGACACGACTTACGAGCAGTACTTC.

This clone turned up a few times. The chain uses TRBV3-1 (or the pseudogene TRBV3-2) and TRBJ1-1; tentatively, D is TRBD1 (6 bases). This CDR3 spans 14 amino acids. Germline V gene lookup returns CDR1 LGHDT and CDR2 YNNKEL (reference sequence). V was pared by 1 base and J by 6 bases, with 12 bases between. This CDR3 is CASSQVLQGAEAFF. The CDR3, as DNA: TGTGCCAGCAGCCAAGTATTACAGGGAGCTGAAGCTTTCTTT.

The chain has TRBV30 and TRBJ1-2; D ambiguous. Germline V gives CDR1 GTSNPN, CDR2 SVGIG (reference sequence). The V end lost 2 bases, the J end lost 4 bases, and 8 bases lay between the germline ends. The length of the CDR3 is 12 residues. Here the CDR3 reads CAWSMDGYGYTF. The CDR3, as DNA: TGTGCCTGGAGTATGGACGGCTATGGCTACACCTTC.

The chain links TRBV4-1 to TRBJ2-5; TRBD1 is a possible D gene (5 bases). CDR3 size: 13 residues. CDR1 and CDR2 (germline): MGHRA, YSYEKL. Trimming pared 0 bases from V and 5 bases from J, leaving 7 bases between. The CDR3 DNA reads TGCGCCAGCAGCCAAGACAGGGATGAGACCCAGTACTTC. This encodes CASSQDRDETQYF.

The chain has TRBV19 and TRBJ2-1; weak D call: TRBD1 (6 bases). The CDR3 totals 15 residues. CDR1 is LNHDA, CDR2 SQIVND, per germline (reference sequence). The V and J ends lost 3 bases and 1 base respectively, with 10 bases between them. The CDR3 DNA is TGTGCCAGTAGTATCCAGGGGCCTTCCTACAATGAGCAGTTCTTC. Translation: CASSIQGPSYNEQFF.

The J gene is TRBJ2-1, the V gene TRBV7-2; TRBD2 agrees at 11 bases. V shed 5 bases, J shed 9 bases, and the junction held 6 bases outside the gene matches. The CDR3 runs to 14 residues. Germline assignment: CDR1 SGHTA and CDR2 FQGNSA. The CDR3: CASSPLAGGFEQFF. The CDR3 DNA is TGTGCCAGCAGCCCCCTAGCGGGAGGTTTTGAGCAGTTCTTC. Combining the CDR3 with reference TRBV7-2 and TRBJ2-1 gives the whole variable domain GAGVSQSPSNKVTEKGKDVELRCDPISGHTALYWYRQSLGQGLEFLIYFQGNSAPDKSGLPSDRFSAERTGGSVSTLTIQRTQQEDSAVYLCASSPLAGGFEQFFGPGTRLTVL.

V is TRBV30 and J is TRBJ1-1, with D possibly matching TRBD1 (6 bases). Germline assignment: CDR1 GTSNPN and CDR2 SVGIG (reference sequence). The CDR3 contains 14 residues. V was clipped by 2 bases and J by 0 bases, with 10 bases between them. The CDR3 DNA reads as TGTGCCTGGAGTTGGGCAGGGGTGAACACTGAAGCTTTCTTT. Translation: CAWSWAGVNTEAFF.

This sequence joins TRBV3-1 (or the pseudogene TRBV3-2) and TRBJ2-1; 10 nucleotides agree with TRBD2. Trimming at V came to 4 bases and at J to 1 base, leaving 7 bases not matched to a gene. The CDR3 sequence is 17 residues long. Per the germline V gene, CDR1 is LGHDT and CDR2 is YNNKEL (reference sequence). The CDR3 nucleotides read TGTGCCAGCAGCCCGCCCGGACTAGCGGTTTCCTACAATGAGCAGTTCTTC. Its translation is CASSPPGLAVSYNEQFF.

The rearrangement joins TRBV7-9 to TRBJ2-5; TRBD1 matches 7 bases. Germline V gene data show CDR1 as SEHNR and CDR2 as FQNEAQ (reference sequence). The CDR3 has 12 amino acids. Here the CDR3 reads CAEDRNFETQYF. For the CDR3, the DNA is TGTGCGGAGGACAGGAATTTTGAGACCCAGTACTTC.

V gene TRBV5-1 combines with J gene TRBJ2-3, with 11 bases identical to TRBD2. Unmatched junction bases numbered 0, after V lost 2 bases and J lost 4 bases. Germline V gives CDR1 SGHRS, CDR2 YFSETQ. This CDR3 spans 14 amino acids. In DNA form, the CDR3 reads TGCGCCAGCAGCTTTAGCGGGAGGGCAGATACGCAGTATTTT. This encodes CASSFSGRADTQYF.

The chain carries TRBV12-3 or TRBV12-4 and TRBJ2-3, with 9 bases that match TRBD1. V dropped 6 bases and J dropped 5; count of bases not matched to a gene: 3. CDR3 length: 13 residues. The CDR3 sequence: CASRGQGRDTQYF. In DNA form, the CDR3 reads TGTGCCAGCAGGGGACAGGGCAGAGATACGCAGTATTTT.

CDR3 sequence reads: CASSLAQQATYEQYF. CDR3 DNA: TGTGCCAGCAGCTTAGCGCAACAGGCAACCTACGAGCAGTACTTC. The J gene is TRBJ2-7, the V gene TRBV7-2; a possible D gene is TRBD1 (5 bases). Trimming cost V 0 bases and J 2 bases, with 11 bases left between them. The length of the CDR3 is 15 residues. Germline CDR1 is SGHTA and CDR2 is FQGNSA.

This clone has a single count. This chain uses TRBV12-5 with TRBJ2-2; possible D gene TRBD1, 6 bases. CDR1 is LGHNT and CDR2 is FRNRAP in the germline V gene. This CDR3 has 16 residues. V dropped 5 bases and J dropped 1 base, with 14 bases sitting between them. The chain's CDR3 is CASGPNRARNTGELFF. The CDR3 region has the DNA TGTGCTAGTGGTCCAAACAGGGCTCGGAACACCGGGGAGCTGTTTTTT.